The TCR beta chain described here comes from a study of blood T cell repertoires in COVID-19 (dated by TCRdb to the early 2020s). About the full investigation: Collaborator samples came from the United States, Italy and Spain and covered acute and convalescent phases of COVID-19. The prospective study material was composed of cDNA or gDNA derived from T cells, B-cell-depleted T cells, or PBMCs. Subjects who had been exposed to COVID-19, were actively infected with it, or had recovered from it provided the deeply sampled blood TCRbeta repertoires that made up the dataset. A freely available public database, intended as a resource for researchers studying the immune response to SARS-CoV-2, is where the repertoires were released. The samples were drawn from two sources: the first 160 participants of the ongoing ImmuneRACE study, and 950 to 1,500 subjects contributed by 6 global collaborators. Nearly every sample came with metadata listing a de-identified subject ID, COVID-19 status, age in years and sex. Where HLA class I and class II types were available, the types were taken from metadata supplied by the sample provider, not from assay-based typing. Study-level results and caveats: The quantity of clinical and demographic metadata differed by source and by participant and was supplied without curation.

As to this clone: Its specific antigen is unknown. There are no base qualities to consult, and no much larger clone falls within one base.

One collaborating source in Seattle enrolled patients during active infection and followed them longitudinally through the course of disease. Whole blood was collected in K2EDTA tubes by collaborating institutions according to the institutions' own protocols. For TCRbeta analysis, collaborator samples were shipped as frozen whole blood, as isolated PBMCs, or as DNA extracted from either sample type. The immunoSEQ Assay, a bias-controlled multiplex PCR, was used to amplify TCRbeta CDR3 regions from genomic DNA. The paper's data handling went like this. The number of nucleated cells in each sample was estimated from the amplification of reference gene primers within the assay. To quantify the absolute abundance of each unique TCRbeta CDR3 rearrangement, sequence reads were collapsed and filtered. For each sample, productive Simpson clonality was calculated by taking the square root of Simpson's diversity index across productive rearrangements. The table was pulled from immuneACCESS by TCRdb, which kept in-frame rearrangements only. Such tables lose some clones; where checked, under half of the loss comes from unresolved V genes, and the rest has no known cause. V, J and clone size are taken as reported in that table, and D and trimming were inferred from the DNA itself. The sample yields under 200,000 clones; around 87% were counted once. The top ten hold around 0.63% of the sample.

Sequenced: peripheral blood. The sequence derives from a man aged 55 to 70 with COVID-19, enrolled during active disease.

Here is the DNA: TGTGCCACCAGTGATTCTTACAGGGTGTCCGAGACCCAGTACTTC. This yields the protein CATSDSYRVSETQYF. Recombination joined TRBV24-1 with TRBJ2-5; D gene: possibly TRBD1, on 6 matching bases. The CDR3 contains 15 residues, cysteine and phenylalanine counted. Here the CDR3 DNA is all that survives: 45 bases in frame from base 1. V lost 2 bases and J lost 5 bases; the stretch between them is 14 bases long. CDR1 and CDR2 (KGHDR, SFDVKD) derive from the germline V gene.